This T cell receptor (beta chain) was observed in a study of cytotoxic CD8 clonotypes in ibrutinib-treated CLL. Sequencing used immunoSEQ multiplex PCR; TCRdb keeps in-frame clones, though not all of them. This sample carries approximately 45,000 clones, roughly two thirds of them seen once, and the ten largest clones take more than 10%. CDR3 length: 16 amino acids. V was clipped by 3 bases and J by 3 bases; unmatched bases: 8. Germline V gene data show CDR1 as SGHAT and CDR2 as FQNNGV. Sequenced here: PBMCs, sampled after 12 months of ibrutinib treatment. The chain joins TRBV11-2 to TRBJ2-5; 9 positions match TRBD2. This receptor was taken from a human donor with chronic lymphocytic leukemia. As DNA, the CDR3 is TGTGCCAGCAGCTTGGGGCTAGCGGGACGAAAAGAGACCCAGTACTTC. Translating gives CASSLGLAGRKETQYF.